Reported below is one T cell receptor (beta chain). Its antigen is as yet unknown. A much larger clonotype is one base distant, so this may be a read error. The time point was: sample taken at primary tumor resection. Whole RNA, isolated from tumor, nontumor lung or frozen PBMC, was sequenced without prior sorting. These data are taken from a study of spatial heterogeneity in lung cancer. Findings and caveats of the study: Blood contained ubiquitous expanded tumor TCRs more at resection than at follow-up.

Germline values: CDR1 MNHEY, CDR2 SVGAGI. CDR3 size: 15 residues. Trimming stripped 5 bases from V and 2 bases from J, with 13 bases between. Using its own MiXCR run on the 5' RACE reads, TCRdb lists one record per CDR3 protein. Here the sample spans tens of thousands of distinct CDR3 sequences, over 4.5% being singletons. The starting material was PBMCs, obtained at surgery. This receptor was taken from a male donor with early-stage non-small cell lung cancer. The chain joins TRBV6-5 to TRBJ2-1, with D unclear. This chain's CDR3 is CASSPIRKTYNEQFF. The CDR3 DNA sequence: TGTGCCAGCAGTCCGATAAGAAAGACCTACAATGAGCAGTTCTTC.